These 9 T cell receptor beta chains were all obtained from the same sample, sequenced in a study of blood T cells in healthy people across ages. It was with a sample-barcoded 5' primer and a J-beta primer mix that a second PCR of roughly 7 to 12 cycles was run. TCRdb passed the 5' RACE reads through MiXCR, listing each CDR3 protein once. Among approximately 1.5 million distinct CDR3 sequences listed, 30% to 40% were seen once. The material sequenced was blood. These receptors were taken from a woman aged 30 to 39 in good health.

V and J are TRBV12-3 or TRBV12-4 and TRBJ2-3; possibly TRBD1 for D (5 bases). The CDR3 runs 15 residues. The V gene lost 0 bases and the J gene lost 2 bases, with 9 bases spanning the gap. The CDR3 nucleotides read TGTGCCAGCAGTTTAGCTACAGGCTTCACAGATACGCAGTATTTT. It specifies CASSLATGFTDTQYF.

The V call is TRBV9, the J call TRBJ2-3; tentatively, D is TRBD2 (5 bases). V was cut by 1 base and J by 2 bases, with 11 bases left in between. Germline V gene data show CDR1 as SGDLS and CDR2 as YYNGEE. The CDR3 sequence is 15 residues long. Written as DNA, the CDR3 is TGTGCCAGCAGCGTACCCGAGGGCTACACAGATACGCAGTATTTT. Translation: CASSVPEGYTDTQYF.

The chain recombines TRBV18 with TRBJ2-1, with D possibly being TRBD1 (7 bases). V lost 2 bases and J lost 5, with 16 bases in between. Germline V gene lookup returns CDR1 KGHSH and CDR2 LQKENI. The CDR3 has 16 amino acids. CDR3 nucleotides: TGTGCCAGCTCACCAGGAGGGACAGCCGAGAACAATGAGCAGTTCTTC. Translation gives CASSPGGTAENNEQFF.

This clonotype was detected a few times. The CDR3 DNA sequence: TGCAGTGCTAGAGATTTTCGGCTAGCGGGCTTCCAACACCCCTACAATGAGCAGTTCTTC. Its protein is CSARDFRLAGFQHPYNEQFF. The chain combines TRBV20-1 with TRBJ2-1, with 8 bases identical to TRBD2. This CDR3 comprises 20 residues. Germline V gives CDR1 DFQATT, CDR2 SNEGSKA (reference sequence). J lost 2 bases, V lost 0 bases, and 18 bases had no gene match.

In its sample, this clonotype was seen a few times. The J gene is TRBJ1-1, the V gene TRBV7-9, with 7 positions matching TRBD1. Germline trimming cut 5 bases from V and 10 bases from J; bases unmatched to any gene: 7. The CDR3 sequence is 12 residues long. Germline values: CDR1 SEHNR, CDR2 FQNEAQ (reference sequence). The CDR3 sequence: CASSPDRMRAFF. CDR3 DNA: TGTGCCAGCAGCCCGGACAGGATGAGAGCTTTCTTT.

This clonotype was seen once. The gene calls are TRBV7-2 and TRBJ2-1; TRBD1 or TRBD2 may be the D gene (5 bases each). Trimming removed 6 bases from V and 6 bases from J, with 21 bases in between. The CDR3 covers 16 residues. Germline CDR1 is SGHTA and CDR2 is FQGNSA. The CDR3 coding sequence is TGTGCCAGCAGGTCCCCGGGACGGGGCGCAAGCAATGAGCAGTTCTTC. This sequence encodes CASRSPGRGASNEQFF.

This clonotype has at least ten counts. The chain uses TRBV29-1 and TRBJ2-7, with D possibly matching TRBD2 (5 bases). The CDR3 contains 12 residues. Germline CDR1 is SQVTM and CDR2 is ANQGSEA. V was shortened by 6 bases and J by 5 bases, with 14 bases between the two germline ends. The CDR3 spells CSVGEQEDEQYF. Written as DNA, the CDR3 is TGCAGCGTGGGTGAGCAGGAGGACGAGCAGTACTTC.

With regard to this clonotype: A read error may be the cause here, since a much bigger clone is one base away. This rearrangement joins TRBV28 to TRBJ2-5; TRBD2 aligns across 7 bases. Germline assignment: CDR1 MDHEN and CDR2 SYDVKM. The CDR3 runs 13 residues. Germline trimming cut 4 bases from V and 7 bases from J; bases unmatched to any gene: 6. The CDR3 nucleotides are TGTGCCAGCAGTTCAGCGGGGAGGGGGACCCAGTACTTC. This translates into CASSSAGRGTQYF. Combining the CDR3 with reference TRBV28 and TRBJ2-5 gives the whole variable domain DVKVTQSSRYLVKRTGEKVFLECVQDMDHENMFWYRQDPGLGLRLIYFSYDVKMKEKGDIPEGYSVSREKKERFSLILESASTNQTSMYLCASSSAGRGTQYFGPGTRLLVL.

This clonotype was found many times. The rearrangement uses TRBV10-1 and TRBJ2-1; tentative D call: TRBD2 (5 bases). The CDR3 runs 12 residues. Germline loops: CDR1 WNHNN, CDR2 SYGVQD (reference sequence). V was cut by 8 bases and J by 2 bases, with 7 bases left in between. The DNA for the CDR3 is TGCGCCAGCCGAGGGACCTACAATGAGCAGTTCTTC. Its translation is CASRGTYNEQFF.